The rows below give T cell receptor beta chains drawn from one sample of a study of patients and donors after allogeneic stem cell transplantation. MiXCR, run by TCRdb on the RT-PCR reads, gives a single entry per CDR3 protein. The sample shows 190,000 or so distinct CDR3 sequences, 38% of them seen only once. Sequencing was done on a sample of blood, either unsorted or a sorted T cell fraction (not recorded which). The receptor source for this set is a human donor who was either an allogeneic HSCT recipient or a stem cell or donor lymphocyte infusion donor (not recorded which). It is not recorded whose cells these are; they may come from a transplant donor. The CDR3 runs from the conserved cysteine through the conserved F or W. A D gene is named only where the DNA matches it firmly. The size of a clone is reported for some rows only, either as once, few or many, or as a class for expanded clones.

CDR3: CASSLGARDQPQHF
DNA: TGTGCCAGCAGCTTGGGGGCACGCGATCAGCCCCAGCATTTT
V: TRBV7-9
size: -
D: -
J: TRBJ1-5

CDR3: CATSDGLGNTIYF
DNA: TGTGCCACCAGTGACGGACTCGGAAACACCATATATTTT
V: TRBV24-1
size: few
D: -
J: TRBJ1-3

CDR3: CSARDHKAGGSPLHF
DNA: TGCAGTGCTAGAGATCATAAGGCAGGGGGGTCACCCCTCCACTTT
V: TRBV20-1
size: -
D: TRBD1
J: TRBJ1-6

CDR3: CASSPYRTNNYNYGYTF
DNA: TGTGCCAGTAGTCCGTACAGGACGAACAATTATAACTATGGCTACACCTTC
V: TRBV19
size: -
D: -
J: TRBJ1-2

CDR3: CASSRTGTGELFF
DNA: TGTGCCAGCAGCCGGACAGGCACCGGGGAGCTGTTTTTT
V: TRBV11-3
size: -
D: TRBD1
J: TRBJ2-2

CDR3: CASSPMEPQGNTEAFF
DNA: TGTGCCAGCTCACCTATGGAACCGCAGGGTAACACTGAAGCTTTCTTT
V: TRBV18
size: -
D: -
J: TRBJ1-1

CDR3: CSCYRGGYYGYTF
DNA: TGCAGTTGCTACAGGGGGGGATATTATGGCTACACCTTC
V: TRBV20-1
size: few
D: TRBD1
J: TRBJ1-2

CDR3: CASSLNGDEQYF
DNA: TGTGCCAGCAGCCTTAACGGGGACGAGCAGTACTTC
V: TRBV9
size: -
D: -
J: TRBJ2-7

CDR3: CATSQGGQFSWVNQPQHF
DNA: TGTGCCACCAGCCAGGGGGGGCAGTTTTCTTGGGTCAATCAGCCCCAGCATTTT
V: TRBV15
size: -
D: TRBD1
J: TRBJ1-5

CDR3: CASSLLRAGSEAFF
DNA: TGTGCCAGCAGCTTACTAAGGGCGGGGTCTGAAGCTTTCTTT
V: TRBV7-2
size: few
D: -
J: TRBJ1-1

CDR3: CSARVDRAHEQYF
DNA: TGCAGTGCTAGGGTGGACAGGGCCCACGAGCAGTACTTC
V: TRBV20-1
size: -
D: TRBD1
J: TRBJ2-7

CDR3: CASSLAGQHSGNTIYF
DNA: TGTGCCAGCAGCTTGGCGGGTCAACACTCTGGAAACACCATATATTTT
V: TRBV5-5
size: -
D: -
J: TRBJ1-3

CDR3: CASRAHRTGDGYTF
DNA: TGTGCCAGCAGAGCACATAGGACAGGGGATGGCTACACCTTC
V: TRBV28
size: few
D: TRBD1
J: TRBJ1-2

CDR3: CAISITDLSYEQYF
DNA: TGTGCCATCAGTATTACAGACCTGAGCTACGAGCAGTACTTC
V: TRBV10-3
size: few
D: -
J: TRBJ2-7

CDR3: CASSLAPSTGEKLFF
DNA: TGCGCCAGCAGCTTGGCCCCCTCAACGGGGGAAAAACTGTTTTTT
V: TRBV5-1
size: few
D: -
J: TRBJ1-4

CDR3: CSVVTGAYEQYF
DNA: TGCAGCGTTGTGACAGGAGCCTACGAGCAGTACTTC
V: TRBV29-1
size: -
D: -
J: TRBJ2-7

CDR3: CASGPQPLRTF
DNA: TGTGCCAGCGGACCACAGCCACTAAGAACCTTC
V: TRBV2
size: few
D: -
J: TRBJ1-2

CDR3: CARVGENTEAFF
DNA: TGTGCCAGAGTAGGGGAGAACACTGAAGCTTTCTTT
V: TRBV28
size: many
D: -
J: TRBJ1-1

CDR3: CSARQGPFGYTF
DNA: TGCAGTGCTAGACAAGGCCCCTTTGGCTACACCTTC
V: TRBV20-1
size: -
D: -
J: TRBJ1-2

CDR3: CSGGTDGNTIYF
DNA: TGCAGTGGTGGGACAGATGGAAACACCATATATTTT
V: TRBV20-1
size: -
D: TRBD1
J: TRBJ1-3

CDR3: CASSRGTGATEAFF
DNA: TGTGCCAGCAGCCGGGGGACAGGGGCCACTGAAGCTTTCTTT
V: TRBV7-2
size: -
D: TRBD1
J: TRBJ1-1

CDR3: CASSPSGRAEDSPLHF
DNA: TGTGCCAGCAGTCCATCAGGACGGGCGGAGGATTCACCCCTCCACTTT
V: TRBV27
size: few
D: -
J: TRBJ1-6

CDR3: CASSLWGTGGTRAFF
DNA: TGTGCCAGCAGTTTATGGGGGACAGGGGGCACAAGAGCTTTCTTT
V: TRBV27
size: -
D: TRBD1
J: TRBJ1-1

CDR3: CSVDGGTNEKLFF
DNA: TGCAGCGTTGACGGGGGAACTAATGAAAAACTGTTTTTT
V: TRBV29-1
size: -
D: -
J: TRBJ1-4

CDR3: CSATGTANEKLFF
DNA: TGCAGTGCTACCGGGACTGCCAATGAAAAACTGTTTTTT
V: TRBV20-1
size: few
D: -
J: TRBJ1-4

CDR3: CATSGGGSHNQPQHF
DNA: TGTGCCACCAGCGGAGGTGGGTCACACAATCAGCCCCAGCATTTT
V: TRBV15
size: -
D: -
J: TRBJ1-5

CDR3: CASRQSGTNTEAFF
DNA: TGCGCCAGCAGACAGTCGGGAACCAACACTGAAGCTTTCTTT
V: TRBV5-1
size: -
D: -
J: TRBJ1-1

CDR3: CAISDGSGPDTQYF
DNA: TGTGCCATCAGTGACGGTAGTGGGCCAGATACGCAGTATTTT
V: TRBV10-3
size: -
D: -
J: TRBJ2-3

CDR3: CSASSEYGYTF
DNA: TGCAGTGCTAGCTCGGAATATGGCTACACCTTC
V: TRBV20-1
size: -
D: -
J: TRBJ1-2

CDR3: CASSPTTSLDTEAFF
DNA: TGTGCCAGCAGCCCGACGACGTCCCTGGACACTGAAGCTTTCTTT
V: TRBV5-4
size: few
D: -
J: TRBJ1-1

CDR3: CASSFFDGGRSYGYTF
DNA: TGTGCCAGCAGTTTTTTCGATGGGGGGCGAAGCTATGGCTACACCTTC
V: TRBV12-3/TRBV12-4
size: few
D: -
J: TRBJ1-2

CDR3: CASSYNAAAEAFF
DNA: TGTGCCAGCAGTTATAACGCCGCCGCTGAAGCTTTCTTT
V: TRBV6-5
size: few
D: -
J: TRBJ1-1

CDR3: CSASLRTVGWDEQFF
DNA: TGCAGTGCTAGCCTAAGGACAGTGGGCTGGGATGAGCAGTTCTTC
V: TRBV20-1
size: -
D: -
J: TRBJ2-1

CDR3: CASSEVGTGYTDTQYF
DNA: TGTGCCAGCAGTGAGGTCGGGACCGGCTACACAGATACGCAGTATTTT
V: TRBV25-1
size: few
D: -
J: TRBJ2-3

CDR3: CASSRGIGVERDTEAFF
DNA: TGTGCCAGCAGCCGGGGGATAGGGGTCGAGCGGGACACTGAAGCTTTCTTT
V: TRBV5-4
size: -
D: -
J: TRBJ1-1

CDR3: CATSREPSPDTQYF
DNA: TGTGCCACCAGCAGAGAACCCTCCCCAGATACGCAGTATTTT
V: TRBV15
size: -
D: -
J: TRBJ2-3

CDR3: CASSYRGGVNTEAFF
DNA: TGTGCCAGCAGCTATCGCGGGGGGGTGAACACTGAAGCTTTCTTT
V: TRBV12-3/TRBV12-4
size: -
D: -
J: TRBJ1-1

CDR3: CASSAQPGTGELFF
DNA: TGTGCCAGCAGCGCCCAACCCGGCACCGGGGAGCTGTTTTTT
V: TRBV9
size: -
D: -
J: TRBJ2-2

CDR3: CASRHRSRASTEAFF
DNA: TGTGCCAGCAGGCATCGGAGCAGAGCATCGACTGAAGCTTTCTTT
V: TRBV27
size: -
D: -
J: TRBJ1-1

CDR3: CASSLGDRPTTDTQYF
DNA: TGCGCCAGCAGCTTGGGAGACAGGCCCACCACAGATACGCAGTATTTT
V: TRBV5-1
size: -
D: -
J: TRBJ2-3

CDR3: CASSLADRNYGYTF
DNA: TGTGCCAGCAGCTTAGCCGACCGGAACTATGGCTACACCTTC
V: TRBV13
size: -
D: -
J: TRBJ1-2

CDR3: CATSDYSGGRFTGELFF
DNA: TGTGCCACCAGTGACTATAGCGGGGGGCGTTTCACCGGGGAGCTGTTTTTT
V: TRBV24-1
size: -
D: TRBD2
J: TRBJ2-2

CDR3: CSVQFQVGGETQYF
DNA: TGCAGCGTCCAGTTCCAGGTCGGGGGAGAGACCCAGTACTTC
V: TRBV29-1
size: few
D: -
J: TRBJ2-5

CDR3: CASSPAGGLRIQYF
DNA: TGTGCCAGCAGCCCAGCGGGGGGCCTTCGAATTCAGTACTTC
V: TRBV3-1
size: -
D: TRBD2
J: TRBJ2-4

CDR3: CSARDPLYNEQFF
DNA: TGCAGTGCTAGAGATCCCCTATACAATGAGCAGTTCTTC
V: TRBV20-1
size: few
D: -
J: TRBJ2-1

CDR3: CASSLQWGTGELFF
DNA: TGTGCCAGCAGTCTCCAATGGGGCACCGGGGAGCTGTTTTTT
V: TRBV12-3/TRBV12-4
size: -
D: -
J: TRBJ2-2

CDR3: CASSQGYTEAFF
DNA: TGTGCCAGCAGCCAAGGCTACACTGAAGCTTTCTTT
V: TRBV4-2
size: -
D: -
J: TRBJ1-1

CDR3: CSVEDCGRRPTNEKLFF
DNA: TGCAGCGTTGAAGATTGCGGACGGAGACCAACTAATGAAAAACTGTTTTTT
V: TRBV29-1
size: few
D: -
J: TRBJ1-4

CDR3: CASSQDRRDTQYF
DNA: TGTGCCAGCAGCCAAGATAGGAGGGATACGCAGTATTTT
V: TRBV4-2
size: -
D: -
J: TRBJ2-3

CDR3: CASSLAEIYEQYF
DNA: TGTGCCAGCAGCTTAGCAGAAATCTACGAGCAGTACTTC
V: TRBV7-6
size: -
D: -
J: TRBJ2-7

CDR3: CASSVGTSGGAGLDTQYF
DNA: TGTGCCAGCAGCGTAGGGACTAGCGGGGGGGCAGGGCTAGATACGCAGTATTTT
V: TRBV9
size: -
D: TRBD2
J: TRBJ2-3

CDR3: CASSQALAGVQETQYF
DNA: TGCGCCAGCAGCCAAGCTCTAGCGGGGGTCCAAGAGACCCAGTACTTC
V: TRBV4-1
size: -
D: TRBD2
J: TRBJ2-5

CDR3: CASSGGSGTDTQYF
DNA: TGTGCCAGCAGTGGGGGATCTGGCACAGATACGCAGTATTTT
V: TRBV28
size: once
D: -
J: TRBJ2-3